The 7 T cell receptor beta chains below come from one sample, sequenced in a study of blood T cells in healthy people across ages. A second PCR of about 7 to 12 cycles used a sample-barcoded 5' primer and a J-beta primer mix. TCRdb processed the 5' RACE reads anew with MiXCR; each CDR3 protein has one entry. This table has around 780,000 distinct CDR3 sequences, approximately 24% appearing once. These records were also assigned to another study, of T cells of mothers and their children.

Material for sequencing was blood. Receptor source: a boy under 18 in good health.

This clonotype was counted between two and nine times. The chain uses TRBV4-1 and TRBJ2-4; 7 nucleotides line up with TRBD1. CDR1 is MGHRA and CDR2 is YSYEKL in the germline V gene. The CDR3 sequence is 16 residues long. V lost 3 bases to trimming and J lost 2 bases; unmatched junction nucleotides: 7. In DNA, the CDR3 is TGCGCCAGCAGCCAGGGCGGACAGGCGTCCAAAAACATTCAGTACTTC. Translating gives CASSQGGQASKNIQYF.

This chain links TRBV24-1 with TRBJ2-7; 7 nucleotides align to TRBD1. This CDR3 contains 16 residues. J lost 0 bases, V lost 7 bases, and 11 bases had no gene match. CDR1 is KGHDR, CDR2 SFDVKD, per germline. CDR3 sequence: CATRNPGTAFSYEQYF. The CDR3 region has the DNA TGTGCCACCAGGAACCCCGGGACAGCCTTCTCCTACGAGCAGTACTTC.

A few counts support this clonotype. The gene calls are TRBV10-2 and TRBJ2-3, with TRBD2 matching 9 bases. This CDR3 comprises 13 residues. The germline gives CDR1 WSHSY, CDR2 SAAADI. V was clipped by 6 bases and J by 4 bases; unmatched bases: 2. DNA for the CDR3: TGCGCCAGCAGAGTAGCGGGGGCAGATACGCAGTATTTT. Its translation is CASRVAGADTQYF.

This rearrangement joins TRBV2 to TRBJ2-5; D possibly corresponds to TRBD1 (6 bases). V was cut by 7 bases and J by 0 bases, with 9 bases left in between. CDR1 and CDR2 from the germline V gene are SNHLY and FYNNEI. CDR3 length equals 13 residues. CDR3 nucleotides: TGTGCCAGCAATGGGGACAACCAAGAGACCCAGTACTTC. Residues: CASNGDNQETQYF.

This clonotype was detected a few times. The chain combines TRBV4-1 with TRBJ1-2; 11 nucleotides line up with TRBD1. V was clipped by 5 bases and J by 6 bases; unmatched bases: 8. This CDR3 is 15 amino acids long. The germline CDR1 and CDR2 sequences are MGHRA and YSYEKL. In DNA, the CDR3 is TGCGCCAGCAGCATTCGGACAGGGGGCGCGGATGGCTACACCTTC. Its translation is CASSIRTGGADGYTF.

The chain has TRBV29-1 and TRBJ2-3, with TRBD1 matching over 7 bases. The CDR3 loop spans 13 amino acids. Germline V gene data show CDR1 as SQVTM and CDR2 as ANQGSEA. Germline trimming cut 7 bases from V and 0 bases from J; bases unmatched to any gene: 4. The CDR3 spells CSGRDSSTDTQYF. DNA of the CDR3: TGCAGCGGCCGGGACAGCAGCACAGATACGCAGTATTTT.

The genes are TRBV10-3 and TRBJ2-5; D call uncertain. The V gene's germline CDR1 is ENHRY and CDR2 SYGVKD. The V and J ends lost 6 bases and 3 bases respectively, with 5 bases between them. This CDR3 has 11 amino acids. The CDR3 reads CAISGEETQYF. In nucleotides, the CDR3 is TGTGCCATCAGCGGAGAAGAGACCCAGTACTTC.